This T cell receptor beta chain was sequenced for a study of metastatic and nonmetastatic thyroid tumors. TCRdb reanalyzed the PCR reads via MiXCR. The sample records roughly 40,000 clones, about 17% being singletons. This CDR3 comprises 16 residues. V was clipped by 5 bases and J by 2 bases; unmatched bases: 8. Germline V gives CDR1 SGHTA, CDR2 FQGTGA. Prior to thyroid surgery, none of the patients had received any treatment. This clone has a count of ten or more. The sequence was collected from a male donor with papillary thyroid cancer or a benign thyroid nodule (not recorded which). Some clones in this sample may be carry-over from other donors' samples. Input material: blood. J is TRBJ2-3 and V is TRBV7-3; 9 bases fit TRBD2. In DNA, the CDR3 is TGTGCCAGCAGCCCCGGAGCGGGGGGTCTCACAGATACGCAGTATTTT. Translation: CASSPGAGGLTDTQYF.